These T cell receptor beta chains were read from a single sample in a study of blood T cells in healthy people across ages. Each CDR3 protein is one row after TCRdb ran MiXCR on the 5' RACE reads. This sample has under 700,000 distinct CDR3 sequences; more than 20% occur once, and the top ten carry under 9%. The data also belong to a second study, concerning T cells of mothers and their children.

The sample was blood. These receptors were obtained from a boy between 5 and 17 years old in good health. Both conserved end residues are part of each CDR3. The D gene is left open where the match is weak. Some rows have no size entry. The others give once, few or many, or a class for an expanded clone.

TGTGCCAGCAGCCTAGTGGGACAGCCATATGGCTACACCTTC CASSLVGQPYGYTF TRBJ1-2 few TRBD1 14 TRBV5-4
TGTGCCAGCAGCCAAGGACACAACTACGAGCAGTACTTC CASSQGHNYEQYF TRBJ2-7 - - 13 TRBV3-1
TGTGCCAGCAGTCCCAGTCCTCGCTACAATGAGCAGTTCTTC CASSPSPRYNEQFF TRBJ2-1 - - 14 TRBV28
TGTGCCAGCAGTTCAGGGAGGGAATCCTATGGCTACACCTTC CASSSGRESYGYTF TRBJ1-2 few - 14 TRBV7-2
TGTGCCAGCAGCTTAGTGCGTATTGGTCAGCCCCAGCATTTT CASSLVRIGQPQHF TRBJ1-5 - - 14 TRBV7-8
TGTGCCAGCAGTGGGGACAGCGAGAATCAGCCCCAGCATTTT CASSGDSENQPQHF TRBJ1-5 many TRBD1 14 TRBV6-2/TRBV6-3
TGTGCCAGCAGCGAACAGGGGTGGCGTGAAAAACTGTTTTTT CASSEQGWREKLFF TRBJ1-4 few TRBD1 14 TRBV7-9
TGCGCCAGCAGCTCCGCCGGGACAGCTTATGGCTACACCTTC CASSSAGTAYGYTF TRBJ1-2 many TRBD1 14 TRBV5-1
TGTGCCAGCGTCAATGGGGCTAGCGGGGGTTGGTTGGAGACCCAGTACTTC CASVNGASGGWLETQYF TRBJ2-5 few TRBD2 17 TRBV7-8
TGTGCCAGCAGACGAGATCCGGGGCCCTATAGCAATCAGCCCCAGCATTTT CASRRDPGPYSNQPQHF TRBJ1-5 - - 17 TRBV2
TGTGCCAGCAGTGTTCTGAGTGGTGAAGCTTTCTTT CASSVLSGEAFF TRBJ1-1 few - 12 TRBV6-1